Shown below are 20 T cell receptor beta chains from a single sample sequenced in a study of T cells in tuberculosis. TCRdb keeps only in-frame clones here, not all; method: immunoSEQ multiplex PCR. The sample lists tens of thousands of clones, around 97% occurring once. The sample comprised PBMCs. The receptors originated from a donor aged 10-29 years with latent tuberculosis or without tuberculosis infection.

The gene calls are TRBV5-1 and TRBJ1-2; 9 bases fit TRBD1. Germline values: CDR1 SGHRS, CDR2 YFSETQ. V lost 0 bases and J lost 5; bases outside the gene matches: 14. There are 18 residues in the CDR3. CDR3 bases: TGCGCCAGCAGCTTGGTCCCCCCGGGACAGGGTAAAGGGTATGGCTACACCTTC. Its translation: CASSLVPPGQGKGYGYTF.

The chain has TRBV2 and TRBJ1-2; 9 bases agree with TRBD1. The trim removed 5 bases at V and 8 bases at J, leaving 9 bases unmatched. Germline V gene lookup returns CDR1 SNHLY and CDR2 FYNNEI. The CDR3 length is 14 residues. The CDR3 loop is CASSPDRGSGGYTF. DNA for the CDR3: TGTGCCAGCAGTCCGGACAGGGGATCGGGAGGCTACACCTTC.

The rearrangement uses TRBV27 and TRBJ2-7; 8 bases align to TRBD2. V shed 5 bases and J 2 bases; nucleotides not matched to a gene: 8. Germline CDR1 MNHEY, CDR2 SMNVEV (reference sequence). The CDR3 covers 15 residues. Written as DNA, the CDR3 is TGTGCCAGCAGTCAAATCAGCGGGAGAACCTACGAGCAGTACTTC. It yields the protein CASSQISGRTYEQYF.

This chain uses TRBV6-5 with TRBJ1-5, with D possibly TRBD1 on 5 matching bases. The CDR3 runs to 16 residues. Germline assignment: CDR1 MNHEY and CDR2 SVGAGI. V shed 4 bases and J shed 1 base, with 14 bases lying between them. CDR3 amino acids: CASSSAGSVSNQPQHF. CDR3 DNA sequence: TGTGCCAGCAGTTCCGCAGGGTCGGTGAGCAATCAGCCCCAGCATTTT.

The chain employs TRBV5-6 and TRBJ1-6; 8 positions agree with TRBD1. CDR3 length: 14 residues. The germline gives CDR1 SGHDT, CDR2 YYEEEE. Trimming removed 4 bases from V and 4 bases from J; junction bases left unmatched: 1. The CDR3 loop reads CASSRDRYNSPLHF. CDR3 sequence (DNA): TGTGCCAGCAGCCGGGACAGGTATAATTCACCCCTCCACTTT.

This clone was seen a single time. The J gene is TRBJ1-4, the V gene TRBV7-3; 9 bases agree with TRBD1. Germline loops: CDR1 SGHTA, CDR2 FQGTGA. The CDR3 runs 15 residues. With V trimmed by 0 bases and J by 6 bases, 2 bases remained unmatched. The CDR3 DNA follows: TGTGCCAGCAGCTTAACAGGGGACAGGGATGAAAAACTGTTTTTT. It is translated as CASSLTGDRDEKLFF.

J is TRBJ2-7 and V is TRBV6-5, with D perhaps TRBD1 (6 bases). Looked up from germline, CDR1 is MNHEY and CDR2 is SVGAGI. This CDR3 has 15 amino acids. The V gene lost 5 bases and the J gene lost 3 bases, with 17 bases spanning the gap. CDR3 DNA sequence: TGTGCCAGCAGTAGAAGACAGGCCGTCGTCTACGAGCAGTACTTC. It yields the protein CASSRRQAVVYEQYF.

The J gene is TRBJ2-1, the V gene TRBV19, with 9 nucleotides matching TRBD2. The CDR3 sequence is 15 residues long. Germline V gene sequence: CDR1 LNHDA, CDR2 SQIVND (reference sequence). J lost 8 bases, V lost 8 bases, and 13 bases had no gene match. CDR3 region: CASLPPSGTGDEQFF. The CDR3 DNA sequence: TGTGCCAGTCTGCCGCCTAGCGGGACTGGTGATGAGCAGTTCTTC.

The CDR3 nucleotides read TGTGCCAGTTCACGTTTAGCGGGAGGGCCTGGAGTAGAGACCCAGTACTTC. This gives the protein CASSRLAGGPGVETQYF. This chain uses TRBV19 with TRBJ2-5; 11 nucleotides line up with TRBD2. V lost 8 bases, J lost 4 bases, and 15 bases stayed unmatched. Germline CDR1 LNHDA, CDR2 SQIVND (reference sequence). The CDR3 is 17 amino acids. Supplemented by reference TRBV19 and TRBJ2-5, the full variable domain reads DGGITQSPKYLFRKEGQNVTLSCEQNLNHDAMYWYRQDPGQGLRLIYYSQIVNDFQKGDIAEGYSVSREKKESFPLTVTSAQKNPTAFYLCASSRLAGGPGVETQYFGPGTRLLVL.

This clone was seen a handful of times. The chain carries TRBV6-5 and TRBJ1-5, with a weak D call TRBD1 (6 bases). The germline V and J ends were trimmed by 6 bases and 5 bases, with 11 bases remaining between them. The CDR3 is made up of 13 amino acids. Germline-derived CDR1 and CDR2 are MNHEY and SVGAGI. The CDR3 spells CASSSDRYQPQHF. As DNA, the CDR3 is TGTGCCAGCAGCTCAGACAGGTATCAGCCCCAGCATTTT.

CDR3 nucleotide sequence: TGCGCCAGCAGTGAGTACGCGGGGGGATTTTCTACAACCGGGGAGCTGTTTTTT. The encoded protein is CASSEYAGGFSTTGELFF. The chain has TRBV10-2 and TRBJ2-2, with 8 positions matching TRBD2. With V trimmed by 1 base and J by 5 bases, 12 bases remained unmatched. Germline CDR1 reads WSHSY; CDR2 reads SAAADI. CDR3 length equals 18 residues.

J is TRBJ2-5 and V is TRBV7-2, with D possibly being TRBD2 (7 bases). Trimming removed 1 base at V and 9 bases at J, with 12 bases between. Germline lookup yields CDR1 SGHTA and CDR2 FQGNSA. The CDR3 runs 13 residues. The CDR3 nucleotides read TGTGCCAGCAGCTTAGGGGGGGGGCTGGCCCAGTACTTC. Amino acids: CASSLGGGLAQYF.

Remarks on this clone: Within the sample, other DNA sequences also encode this same CDR3. This sequence joins TRBV20-1 and TRBJ1-1, with D perhaps matching TRBD1 (6 bases). This CDR3 contains 11 residues. V lost 3 bases, J lost 5 bases, and 7 bases lay in between. Germline V gene data show CDR1 as DFQATT and CDR2 as SNEGSKA (reference sequence). The CDR3: CSASRGTEAFF. CDR3 sequence (DNA): TGCAGTGCTAGTAGGGGGACTGAAGCTTTCTTT.

The chain has TRBV5-6 and TRBJ2-1; tentative D call: TRBD1 (5 bases). The V gene lost 6 bases and the J gene lost 8 bases, with 12 bases spanning the gap. The CDR3 spans 12 residues. CDR1 and CDR2 from the germline V gene are SGHDT and YYEEEE. CDR3 DNA sequence: TGTGCCAGCACAGGGCTTATAGATGAGCAGTTCTTC. This gives the protein CASTGLIDEQFF.

This chain joins TRBV27 and TRBJ1-1, with 9 bases matching TRBD1. The CDR3 extends over 16 amino acids. Looked up from germline, CDR1 is MNHEY and CDR2 is SMNVEV (reference sequence). J was trimmed by 2 bases and V by 4 bases; bases with no gene match: 8. In nucleotides, the CDR3 is TGTGCCAGCAGTTGGGATCGGACAGGGGATAACACTGAAGCTTTCTTT. This sequence encodes CASSWDRTGDNTEAFF.

The chain combines TRBV19 with TRBJ1-2; possibly TRBD1 for D (6 bases). Trimming removed 1 base from V and 8 bases from J, with 14 bases in between. CDR3 length: 14 amino acids. The germline gives CDR1 LNHDA, CDR2 SQIVND (reference sequence). The CDR3 DNA reads as TGTGCCAGTAGTATAGGGTTTGCAGGGGACGGCTACACCTTC. This codes for CASSIGFAGDGYTF. Filled out from reference TRBV19 and TRBJ1-2, the complete variable domain reads DGGITQSPKYLFRKEGQNVTLSCEQNLNHDAMYWYRQDPGQGLRLIYYSQIVNDFQKGDIAEGYSVSREKKESFPLTVTSAQKNPTAFYLCASSIGFAGDGYTFGSGTRLTVV.

The chain employs TRBV6-1 and TRBJ1-5; perhaps TRBD1 as D (5 bases). Germline V gives CDR1 MNHNS, CDR2 SASEGT. The V end lost 3 bases, the J end lost 4 bases, and 13 bases lay between the germline ends. CDR3 length equals 15 residues. This chain's CDR3 is CASSDWWGQNQPQHF. CDR3 bases: TGTGCCAGCAGTGATTGGTGGGGCCAAAATCAGCCCCAGCATTTT.

This chain joins TRBV5-4 and TRBJ2-1; no reliable D call. The CDR3 runs 13 residues. The germline V gene has CDR1 SGHNT and CDR2 YYREEE (reference sequence). Trimming stripped 1 base from V and 4 bases from J, with 6 bases between. In nucleotides, the CDR3 is TGTGCCAGCAGCTTGATCAATTACAATGAGCAGTTCTTC. This translates into CASSLINYNEQFF.

The chain carries TRBV7-8 and TRBJ2-1, with 8 bases that match TRBD2. The CDR3 has 15 residues. After removal of 1 base from V and 6 bases from J, the junction contained 5 bases not matched to a gene. The germline gives CDR1 SGHVS, CDR2 FQNEAQ. CDR3 bases: TGTGCCAGCAGCTTAGACGGGAGGGCAGGCAATGAGCAGTTCTTC. Amino acids: CASSLDGRAGNEQFF.

The chain joins TRBV4-1 to TRBJ2-1; 7 bases match TRBD2. The CDR3 spans 15 residues. Germline V gene sequence: CDR1 MGHRA, CDR2 YSYEKL. J gave up 4 bases and V 3 bases, and 6 bases lay outside the gene matches. The CDR3 DNA follows: TGCGCCAGCAGCCAGAGCGCGGGAGTATACAATGAGCAGTTCTTC. Protein product: CASSQSAGVYNEQFF.